This TCR beta chain was sequenced during a study of cytomegalovirus exposure and HLA in healthy donors. Both 60 Vbeta primers and 13 Jbeta primers went into the PCR. Using immunoSEQ multiplex PCR, the repertoire was profiled, and TCRdb retains in-frame clones only, with some absent. This table holds approximately 53,000 clones, roughly 80% found once. Germline assignment: CDR1 ENHRY and CDR2 SYGVKD. The CDR3 contains 14 residues. V lost 4 bases and J lost 2, with 12 bases in between. The clonotype originates from a man aged 30-40 years in good health and CMV-seropositive. This sequence joins TRBV10-3 and TRBJ2-7; D gene unclear. The sample comprised PBMCs. The CDR3 here is CAISGPQATYEQYF. The CDR3 region has the DNA TGTGCCATCAGTGGGCCCCAGGCCACCTACGAGCAGTACTTC.